Each of the 10 T cell receptor beta chains below was sequenced from the same sample in a study of cytomegalovirus exposure and HLA in healthy donors. PCR was performed using 60 Vbeta and 13 Jbeta primers. Profiling relied on immunoSEQ multiplex PCR, and the TCRdb table lists in-frame clones only, not all of them. The sample has about 130,000 clones; 74% are singletons. Input material: PBMCs. These receptor sequences come from a male donor in good health and CMV-seronegative.

This rearrangement joins TRBV6-1 to TRBJ2-1; TRBD2 matches at 11 bases. V lost 10 bases to trimming and J lost 7 bases; unmatched junction nucleotides: 9. CDR3 size: 14 residues. In germline, CDR1 is MNHNS, CDR2 SASEGT. CDR3 nucleotides: TGTGCCACCCTTGAGACTAGCGGGACAAATGAGCAGTTCTTC. Translation: CATLETSGTNEQFF.

The chain joins TRBV19 to TRBJ2-5, with D perhaps TRBD1 (6 bases). The J call could be wrong; TRBJ2-7 is a better fit for the DNA end. Germline V gene sequence: CDR1 LNHDA, CDR2 SQIVND (reference sequence). The CDR3 contains 13 residues. This CDR3 reads CASSIQGLYEQYF. The CDR3 DNA reads TGTGCCAGTAGTATCCAGGGGCTCTACGAGCAGTACTTC.

The CDR3, as DNA: TGTGCCAGCAGCAGGGACAGAGCTAACTATGGCTACACCTTC. Its translation: CASSRDRANYGYTF. This chain connects TRBV28 to TRBJ1-2; 7 bases map to TRBD1. The germline V gene encodes CDR1 MDHEN and CDR2 SYDVKM. The trim removed 6 bases at V and 0 bases at J, leaving 4 bases unmatched. CDR3 size: 14 residues.

This chain uses TRBV10-3 with TRBJ2-7; tentatively, D is TRBD1 (6 bases). This CDR3 spans 15 amino acids. Trimming cost V 6 bases and J 3 bases, with 18 bases left between them. Germline V lookup: CDR1 ENHRY, CDR2 SYGVKD. The CDR3 sequence is CAISDQDSLRYEQYF. DNA of the CDR3: TGTGCCATCAGCGACCAGGACAGCCTTCGCTACGAGCAGTACTTC.

This sequence joins TRBV6-1 and TRBJ2-5, with D perhaps TRBD2 (5 bases). The DNA end lines up better with TRBJ2-7; the J call may be wrong. The CDR3 length is 14 residues. Germline lookup yields CDR1 MNHNS and CDR2 SASEGT. The CDR3 DNA reads as TGTGCCAGCAGTTTACAGCGGAACTCCTACGAGCAGTACTTC. Translation: CASSLQRNSYEQYF.

The chain carries TRBV7-3 and TRBJ2-5; TRBD2 matches 8 bases. The V segment lost 5 bases and the J segment 4 bases; nucleotides outside the gene matches: 12. The CDR3 contains 16 residues. Germline CDR1 is SGHTA and CDR2 is FQGTGA. The CDR3 nucleotides are TGTGCCAGCAGCCCAGAGTTCCGCGGGAGGAGAGAGACCCAGTACTTC. Protein: CASSPEFRGRRETQYF.

This clone has more than one count but fewer than ten. The rearrangement uses TRBV28 and TRBJ1-4; 7 nucleotides align to TRBD1. Germline trimming cut 2 bases from V and 7 bases from J; bases unmatched to any gene: 4. The CDR3 consists of 14 residues. CDR1 MDHEN and CDR2 SYDVKM come from the germline V gene. The DNA for the CDR3 is TGTGCCAGCAGTTTAGGACAGGCGAGTGAAAAACTGTTTTTT. Encoded protein: CASSLGQASEKLFF.

The genes are TRBV15 and TRBJ2-1; the D gene is possibly TRBD1 (5 bases). Deletions cut 3 bases from V and 8 bases from J, with 23 bases between. Germline lookup yields CDR1 LNHNV and CDR2 YYDKDF (reference sequence). This CDR3 comprises 17 residues. This chain's CDR3 is CATSRKQAESLLYEQFF. Written as DNA, the CDR3 is TGTGCCACCAGCAGGAAACAGGCAGAATCCCTCCTCTATGAGCAGTTCTTC.

Points on this clone: This sample also contains other DNA sequences that code for the same CDR3. This chain uses TRBV6-1 with TRBJ1-5; D remains ambiguous. The germline gives CDR1 MNHNS, CDR2 SASEGT. With 5 bases removed from V and 4 bases from J, the gap between germline ends came to 3 bases. The CDR3 has 11 amino acids. The CDR3 sequence: CASSSNQPQHF. The CDR3 DNA sequence: TGTGCCAGCAGTTCGAATCAGCCCCAGCATTTT.

The J gene is TRBJ2-7, the V gene TRBV7-9, with 10 bases aligning to TRBD1. CDR1 and CDR2 from the germline V gene are SEHNR and FQNEAQ (reference sequence). The CDR3 consists of 16 residues. The J segment lost 5 bases and the V segment lost 6 bases, leaving 13 bases of the junction unmatched. The CDR3 protein is CASSPDSGQGSDEQYF. The CDR3 DNA follows: TGTGCCAGCAGTCCAGACTCGGGACAGGGGTCCGACGAGCAGTACTTC.